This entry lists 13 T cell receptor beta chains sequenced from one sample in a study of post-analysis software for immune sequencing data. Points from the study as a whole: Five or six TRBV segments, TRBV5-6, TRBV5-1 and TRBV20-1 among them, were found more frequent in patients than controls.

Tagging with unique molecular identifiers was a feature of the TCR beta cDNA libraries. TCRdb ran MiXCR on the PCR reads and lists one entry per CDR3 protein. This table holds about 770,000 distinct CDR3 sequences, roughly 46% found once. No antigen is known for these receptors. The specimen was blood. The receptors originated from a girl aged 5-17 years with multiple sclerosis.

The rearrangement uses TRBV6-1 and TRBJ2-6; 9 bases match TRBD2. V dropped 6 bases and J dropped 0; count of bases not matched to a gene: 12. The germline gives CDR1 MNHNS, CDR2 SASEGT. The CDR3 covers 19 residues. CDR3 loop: CASRSTVAGAISGANVLTF. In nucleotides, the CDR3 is TGTGCCAGCAGATCTACCGTAGCGGGAGCGATCTCTGGGGCCAACGTCCTGACTTTC.

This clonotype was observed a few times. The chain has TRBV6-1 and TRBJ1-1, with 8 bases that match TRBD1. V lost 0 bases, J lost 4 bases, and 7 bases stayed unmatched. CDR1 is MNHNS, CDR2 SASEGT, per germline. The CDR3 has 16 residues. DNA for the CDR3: TGTGCCAGCAGTGAAGCCCCTTGGCAGGGGGCCACTGAAGCTTTCTTT. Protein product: CASSEAPWQGATEAFF.

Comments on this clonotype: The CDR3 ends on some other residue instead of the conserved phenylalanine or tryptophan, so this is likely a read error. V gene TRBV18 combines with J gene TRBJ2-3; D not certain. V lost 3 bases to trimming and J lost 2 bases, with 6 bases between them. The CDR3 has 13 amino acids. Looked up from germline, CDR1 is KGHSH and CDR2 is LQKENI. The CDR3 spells CASSPYTTDTQYL. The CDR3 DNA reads TGTGCCAGCTCACCGTATACCACAGATACGCAGTATTTG.

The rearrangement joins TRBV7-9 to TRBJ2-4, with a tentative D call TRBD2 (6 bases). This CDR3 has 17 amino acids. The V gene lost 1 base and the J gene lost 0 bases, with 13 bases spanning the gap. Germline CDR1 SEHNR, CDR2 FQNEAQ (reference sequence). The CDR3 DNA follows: TGTGCCAGCAGCTTAGAGGGAGGCAAGCTAGCCAAAAACATTCAGTACTTC. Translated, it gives CASSLEGGKLAKNIQYF. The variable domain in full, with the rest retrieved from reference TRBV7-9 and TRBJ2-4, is DTGVSQNPRHKITKRGQNVTFRCDPISEHNRLYWYRQTLGQGPEFLTYFQNEAQLEKSRLLSDRFSAERPKGSFSTLEIQRTEQGDSAMYLCASSLEGGKLAKNIQYFGAGTRLSVL.

CDR3 nucleotides: TGCAGTGCTAGGCCTCAAGGAGAGACCCAGTACTTC. This translates into CSARPQGETQYF. This chain links TRBV20-1 with TRBJ2-5; D not resolved. Germline V lookup: CDR1 DFQATT, CDR2 SNEGSKA (reference sequence). V dropped 3 bases and J dropped 4 bases, with 9 bases sitting between them. The length of the CDR3 is 12 residues.

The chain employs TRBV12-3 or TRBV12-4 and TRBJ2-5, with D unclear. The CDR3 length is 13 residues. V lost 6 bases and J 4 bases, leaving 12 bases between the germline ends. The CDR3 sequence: CASRLGPRETQYF. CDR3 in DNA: TGTGCCAGCAGACTGGGCCCCCGAGAGACCCAGTACTTC.

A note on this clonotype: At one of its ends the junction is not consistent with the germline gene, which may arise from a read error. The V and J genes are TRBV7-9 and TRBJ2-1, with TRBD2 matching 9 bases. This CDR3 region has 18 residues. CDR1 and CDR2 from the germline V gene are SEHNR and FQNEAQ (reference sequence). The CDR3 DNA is TGTGCCAGCAGCTCCGCGCACTTAGCGGGAGCCTCCTACAATGGGCAGTTCTTC. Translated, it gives CASSSAHLAGASYNGQFF.

The CDR3 loop is CASSFRTSGSPDTQYF. CDR3 nucleotides: TGTGCCAGCAGCTTTCGGACTAGCGGGAGTCCAGATACGCAGTATTTT. The rearrangement uses TRBV7-2 and TRBJ2-3; TRBD2 matches at 13 bases. This CDR3 comprises 16 residues. Germline CDR1 SGHTA, CDR2 FQGNSA. Trimming cost V 3 bases and J 4 bases; bases outside gene matches: 4.

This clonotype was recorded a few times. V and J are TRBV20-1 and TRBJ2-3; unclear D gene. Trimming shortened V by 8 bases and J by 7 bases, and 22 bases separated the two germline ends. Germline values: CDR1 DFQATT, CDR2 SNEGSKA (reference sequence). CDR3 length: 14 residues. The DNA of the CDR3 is TGCAGTCCTAACGAGATGGCGGAGAGCAATACGCAGTATTTT. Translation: CSPNEMAESNTQYF.

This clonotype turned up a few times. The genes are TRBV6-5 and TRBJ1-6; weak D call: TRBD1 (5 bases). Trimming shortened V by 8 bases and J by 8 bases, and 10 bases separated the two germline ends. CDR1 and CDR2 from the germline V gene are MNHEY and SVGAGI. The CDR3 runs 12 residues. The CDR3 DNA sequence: TGTGCCAGCTCGAAAGGGGATTCACCCCTCCACTTT. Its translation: CASSKGDSPLHF.

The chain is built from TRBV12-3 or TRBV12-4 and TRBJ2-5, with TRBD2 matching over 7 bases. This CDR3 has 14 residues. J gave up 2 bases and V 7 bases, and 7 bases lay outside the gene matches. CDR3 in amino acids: CASTLTSTQETQYF. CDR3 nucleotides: TGTGCCAGCACCCTGACTAGCACACAAGAGACCCAGTACTTC.

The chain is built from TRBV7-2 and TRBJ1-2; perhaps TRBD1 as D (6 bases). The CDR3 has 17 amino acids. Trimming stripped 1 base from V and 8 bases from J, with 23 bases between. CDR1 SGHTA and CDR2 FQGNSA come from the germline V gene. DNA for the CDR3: TGTGCCAGCAGCTTAGAAAGGGCAGGGGTCAAATACGAGGGCTACACCTTC. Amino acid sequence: CASSLERAGVKYEGYTF.

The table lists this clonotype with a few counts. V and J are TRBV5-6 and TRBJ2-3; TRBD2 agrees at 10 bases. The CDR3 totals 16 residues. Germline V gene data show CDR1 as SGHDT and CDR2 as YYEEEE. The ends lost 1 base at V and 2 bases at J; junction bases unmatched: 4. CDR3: CASSLLAGVYTDTQYF. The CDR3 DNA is TGTGCCAGCAGCTTGCTAGCGGGAGTCTACACAGATACGCAGTATTTT.